The 5 T cell receptor beta chains listed next were all sequenced from one sample in a study of T cell clonality in common variable immunodeficiency. These TCRs' antigens remain unknown. General study findings and limits: Fewer deletions and N-nucleotide insertions were reportedly seen in common variable immunodeficiency TCR beta sequences.

Profiled with immunoSEQ multiplex PCR; TCRdb holds only in-frame clones, not every one. The record shows 25,000 to 35,000 clones for this sample, with no singletons present. Source material: peripheral blood mononuclear cells. The receptor set was obtained from a human donor with common variable immunodeficiency.

About this clone itself: The read stops 3 residues short of the end of the CDR3; the missing end is completed from the germline J gene. This chain uses TRBV19 with TRBJ2-7; weak D call: TRBD2 (6 bases). Germline values: CDR1 LNHDA, CDR2 SQIVND (reference sequence). The CDR3 contains 13 residues. V was cut by 6 bases and J by 4 bases, with 13 bases left in between. The CDR3 bases that were read are TGTGCCAGTAGGACGGATGGGGGGTACGAG. Translated: CASRTDGGYE. The whole CDR3 protein is CASRTDGGYEQYF.

Note on this clone: The DNA ends 3 residues before the CDR3 does, and the rest of the CDR3 is filled in from the germline J gene. The chain recombines TRBV11-2 with TRBJ2-7; D is perhaps TRBD1 (6 bases). V was cut by 3 bases and J by 3 bases, with 15 bases left in between. The CDR3 length is 15 residues. Germline V gene sequence: CDR1 SGHAT, CDR2 FQNNGV. The covered CDR3 bases are TGTGCCAGCAGCTTCGTCAGGGGAAGAGACTACGAG. It codes for CASSFVRGRDYE. The CDR3, in full, reads CASSFVRGRDYEQYF.

This clone was picked up many times. The observed sequence ends 3 residues before the CDR3 terminus, with the missing tail filled in from the germline J gene. The chain combines TRBV30 with TRBJ1-5; D is unresolved. CDR3 length: 14 residues. Germline V gene lookup returns CDR1 GTSNPN and CDR2 SVGIG (reference sequence). Trimming cost V 0 bases and J 1 base, with 7 bases left between them. CDR3 sequence: CAWSVGGSNQPQHF. CDR3 bases read: TGTGCCTGGAGTGTAGGCGGGAGCAATCAGCCC.

This clone was detected many times. The CDR3 here is CASSPDRDSTEAFF. CDR3 DNA (partial): TGTGCCAGCTCACCGGACAGGGACAGCACTGAA. The V gene is TRBV18, the J gene TRBJ1-1, with 8 bases matching TRBD1. The read terminates 3 residues before the CDR3 end, so the remaining end is supplied by the germline J gene. Germline lookup yields CDR1 KGHSH and CDR2 LQKENI. Germline trimming cut 3 bases from V and 4 bases from J; bases unmatched to any gene: 4. The CDR3 sequence is 14 residues long.

This clone was counted a few times. The DNA ends 3 residues before the CDR3 does, and the rest of the CDR3 is filled in from the germline J gene. The chain links TRBV6-1 to TRBJ1-5, with a possible D match to TRBD1 (5 bases). CDR1 and CDR2 from the germline V gene are MNHNS and SASEGT. This CDR3 has 13 residues. V lost 3 bases and J lost 5, with 8 bases in between. The part of the CDR3 DNA that was read is TGTGCCAGCAGTGAGGGGGGATATCAGCCC. It codes for CASSEGGYQP. The complete CDR3 reads CASSEGGYQPQHF.